This T cell receptor (beta chain) was captured by sequencing in a study of Ad26.COV2.S vaccination and SARS-CoV-2 variants. Treatment reported: roughly 18 received Ad26.COV2.S at low or high dose, single or two shots; about 5 received placebo; per-sample allocation not given. Samples analyzed were those drawn on day 63 after the first vaccine or placebo injection. Profiling relied on immunoSEQ multiplex PCR, and the TCRdb table lists in-frame clones only, not all of them. Here the sample spans over 400,000 clones, 92% being singletons. The CDR3 covers 15 residues. The germline CDR1 and CDR2 sequences are SGHRS and YFSETQ. The V end lost 0 bases, the J end lost 0 bases, and 7 bases lay between the germline ends.

Sequences were derived from peripheral blood, sampled in a trial of Ad26.COV2.S vaccine versus placebo. The chain employs TRBV5-1 and TRBJ2-1; D is uncertain. This sequence originates from a person between 18 and 59 years old who received the Ad26.COV2.S COVID-19 vaccine or a placebo. CDR3 sequence: CASSLGRNSYNEQFF. In nucleotides, the CDR3 is TGCGCCAGCAGCTTGGGACGAAACTCCTACAATGAGCAGTTCTTC.